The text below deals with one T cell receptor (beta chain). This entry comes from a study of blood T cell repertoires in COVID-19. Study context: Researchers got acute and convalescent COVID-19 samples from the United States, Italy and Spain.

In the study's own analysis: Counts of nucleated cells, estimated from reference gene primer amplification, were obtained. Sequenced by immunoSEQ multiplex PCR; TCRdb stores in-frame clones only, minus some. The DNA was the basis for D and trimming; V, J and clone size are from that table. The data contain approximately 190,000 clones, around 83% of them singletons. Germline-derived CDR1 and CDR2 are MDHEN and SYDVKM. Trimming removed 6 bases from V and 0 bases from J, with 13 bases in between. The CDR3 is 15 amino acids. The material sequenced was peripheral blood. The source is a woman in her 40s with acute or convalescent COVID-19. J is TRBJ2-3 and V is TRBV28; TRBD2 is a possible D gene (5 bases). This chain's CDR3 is CASSPEGLSTDTQYF. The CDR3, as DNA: TGTGCCAGCAGCCCCGAGGGTTTAAGCACAGATACGCAGTATTTT.